What follows are 10 T cell receptor beta chains derived from one specimen sequenced in a study of T cells after posttransplantation cyclophosphamide. Busulfan-fludarabine conditioning, marrow transplant, and cyclophosphamide on days +3 and +4 were administered. The repertoire was sequenced with immunoSEQ multiplex PCR; TCRdb's copy has only in-frame clones and lacks some. This repertoire holds 8,500 to 13,000 clones, and none appear only once. The material was PBMCs, obtained after allogeneic stem cell transplant with posttransplant cyclophosphamide. These receptors came from a female patient aged 35-55 years who received an allogeneic stem cell transplant from a related donor, was CMV-positive, and had no GVHD. Part of the T cells may come from the graft donor.

This clone has a count of ten or more. This chain connects TRBV2 to TRBJ1-3; possibly TRBD1 for D (5 bases). The CDR3 sequence is 18 residues long. V was shortened by 0 bases and J by 0 bases, with 15 bases between the two germline ends. Germline loops: CDR1 SNHLY, CDR2 FYNNEI. The CDR3 sequence: CASSEAVGRTCSGNTIYF. DNA for the CDR3: TGTGCCAGCAGTGAAGCGGTCGGCAGGACATGCTCTGGAAACACCATATATTTT.

Many counts were recorded for this clone. The chain combines TRBV6-1 with TRBJ1-2; D might be TRBD1 (5 bases). V lost 7 bases and J lost 8, with 14 bases in between. CDR1 is MNHNS and CDR2 is SASEGT in the germline V gene. This CDR3 is 12 amino acids long. Here the CDR3 reads CASNLDRAGYTF. CDR3 nucleotides: TGTGCCAGCAACTTAGACAGAGCGGGCTACACCTTC.

This clone was seen many times. The chain combines TRBV7-6 with TRBJ2-1; 9 bases align to TRBD2. The V gene's germline CDR1 is SGHVS and CDR2 FNYEAQ. V lost 5 bases, J lost 5 bases, and 10 bases stayed unmatched. This CDR3 region has 16 residues. The DNA of the CDR3 is TGTGCCAGCAGCCCTCAGCGGGGGGCTCCTCACAATGAGCAGTTCTTC. It is translated as CASSPQRGAPHNEQFF.

This clone was counted ten times or more. The rearrangement joins TRBV5-1 to TRBJ2-3; 10 bases line up with TRBD2. Per the germline V gene, CDR1 is SGHRS and CDR2 is YFSETQ. CDR3 size: 16 residues. V was clipped by 2 bases and J by 3 bases; unmatched bases: 6. The CDR3 is CASSFREAGGTDTQYF. For the CDR3, the DNA is TGCGCCAGCAGCTTTAGGGAAGCGGGAGGGACAGATACGCAGTATTTT.

This clone was observed at least ten times. The chain couples TRBV4-1 to TRBJ1-2, with D possibly TRBD1 on 5 matching bases. Germline CDR1 reads MGHRA; CDR2 reads YSYEKL. Between the trimmed V and J ends, which lost 0 bases and 8 bases, there was a span of 13 bases. The CDR3 consists of 14 residues. The CDR3 nucleotides are TGCGCCAGCAGCCAAGAAGGAACAGGCGTAGGCTACACCTTC. This sequence encodes CASSQEGTGVGYTF.

This clone was seen repeatedly, ten times or more. The chain is built from TRBV13 and TRBJ2-6; TRBD1 matches 9 bases. Germline-derived CDR1 and CDR2 are PRHDT and FYEKMQ (reference sequence). This CDR3 spans 18 amino acids. Trimming cost V 5 bases and J 1 base; bases outside gene matches: 9. CDR3 amino acids: CASSNRQGVWSGANVLTF. CDR3 nucleotides: TGTGCCAGCAGCAACCGACAGGGGGTTTGGTCTGGGGCCAACGTCCTGACTTTC.

This clone was recorded at least ten times. The chain combines TRBV4-1 with TRBJ1-6, with TRBD1 identical over 7 bases. The CDR3 consists of 14 residues. The germline V gene has CDR1 MGHRA and CDR2 YSYEKL. With V trimmed by 5 bases and J by 9 bases, 7 bases remained unmatched. The chain's CDR3 is CASSKTGLGSPLHF. The CDR3 DNA is TGCGCCAGCAGCAAGACAGGGCTCGGTTCACCCCTCCACTTT.

This clone occurred many times. The rearrangement links TRBV13 to TRBJ2-2; TRBD2 might be the D (5 bases). Germline V lookup: CDR1 PRHDT, CDR2 FYEKMQ (reference sequence). This CDR3 region has 14 residues. The V end was cut by 5 bases, the J end by 4 bases, with 11 bases between. The CDR3 DNA is TGTGCCAGCAGCCGAGGGAGTCCCACCGGGGAGCTGTTTTTT. Residues: CASSRGSPTGELFF.

In this sample, this clone turned up many times. The chain employs TRBV25-1 and TRBJ2-7; D is perhaps TRBD2 (5 bases). Deletions cut 4 bases from V and 1 base from J, with 20 bases between. The CDR3 is made up of 17 amino acids. Germline loops: CDR1 MGHDK, CDR2 SYGVNS. CDR3 nucleotide sequence: TGTGCCAGCAGTGCGCCTCAAGAGACTACTTCTTCCTACGAGCAGTACTTC. It encodes CASSAPQETTSSYEQYF.

Ten or more counts support this clone. The chain carries TRBV5-5 and TRBJ2-5; tentatively, D is TRBD2 (5 bases). Trimming took off 2 bases at V and 2 bases at J, with 13 bases between the two ends. Germline CDR1 and CDR2: SGHKS and YYEKEE (reference sequence). The CDR3 is 15 amino acids. This chain's CDR3 is CASSFGVERQETQYF. The CDR3 DNA sequence: TGTGCCAGCAGCTTCGGTGTAGAGCGGCAAGAGACCCAGTACTTC.